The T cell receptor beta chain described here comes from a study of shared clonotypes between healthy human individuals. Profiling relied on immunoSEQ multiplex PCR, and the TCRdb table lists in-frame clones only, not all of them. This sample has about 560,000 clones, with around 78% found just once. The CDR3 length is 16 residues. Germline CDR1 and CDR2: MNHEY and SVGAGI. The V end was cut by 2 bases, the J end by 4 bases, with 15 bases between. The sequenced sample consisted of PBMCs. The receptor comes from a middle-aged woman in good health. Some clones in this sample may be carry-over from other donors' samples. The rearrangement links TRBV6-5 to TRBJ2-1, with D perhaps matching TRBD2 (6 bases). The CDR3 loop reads CASSYGAGWAYNEQFF. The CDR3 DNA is TGTGCCAGCAGTTACGGAGCGGGCTGGGCATACAATGAGCAGTTCTTC.